The T cell receptor beta chain under discussion was sequenced for a study of blood T cell repertoires in COVID-19. Study background: Samples representing acute and convalescent COVID-19 were sourced from the United States, Italy and Spain.

Patients of the Seattle cohort, enrolled during active infection, were followed longitudinally. The V gene end was trimmed by 0 bases and the J gene end by 4 bases; junction bases not matched to a gene: 2. Germline V gene sequence: CDR1 KGHSH, CDR2 LQKENI. This CDR3 has 14 amino acids. Clones were read by immunoSEQ multiplex PCR, and TCRdb kept only the in-frame ones, dropping some. Among fewer than 350,000 clones listed, roughly 90% were seen once. The TCR originated in a woman in her 30s with COVID-19, enrolled during active disease. Input material: peripheral blood. V is TRBV18 and J is TRBJ2-7; 8 bases agree with TRBD2. The DNA for the CDR3 is TGTGCCAGCTCACCACCCTCTAGCGGGTACGAGCAGTACTTC. Amino acids: CASSPPSSGYEQYF.